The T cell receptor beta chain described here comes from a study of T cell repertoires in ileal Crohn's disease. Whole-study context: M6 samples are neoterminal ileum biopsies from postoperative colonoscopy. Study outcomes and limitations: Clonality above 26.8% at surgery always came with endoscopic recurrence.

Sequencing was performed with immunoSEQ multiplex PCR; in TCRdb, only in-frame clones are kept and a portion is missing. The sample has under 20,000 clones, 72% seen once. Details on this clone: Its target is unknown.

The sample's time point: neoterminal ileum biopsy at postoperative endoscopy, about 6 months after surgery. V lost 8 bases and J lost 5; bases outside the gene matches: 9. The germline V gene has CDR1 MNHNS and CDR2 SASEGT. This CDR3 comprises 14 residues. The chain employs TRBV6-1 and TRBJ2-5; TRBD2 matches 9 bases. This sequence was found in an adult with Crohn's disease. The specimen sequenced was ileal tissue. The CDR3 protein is CASLGRGGRETQYF. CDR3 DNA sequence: TGTGCCAGCCTGGGGCGGGGGGGCCGCGAGACCCAGTACTTC.